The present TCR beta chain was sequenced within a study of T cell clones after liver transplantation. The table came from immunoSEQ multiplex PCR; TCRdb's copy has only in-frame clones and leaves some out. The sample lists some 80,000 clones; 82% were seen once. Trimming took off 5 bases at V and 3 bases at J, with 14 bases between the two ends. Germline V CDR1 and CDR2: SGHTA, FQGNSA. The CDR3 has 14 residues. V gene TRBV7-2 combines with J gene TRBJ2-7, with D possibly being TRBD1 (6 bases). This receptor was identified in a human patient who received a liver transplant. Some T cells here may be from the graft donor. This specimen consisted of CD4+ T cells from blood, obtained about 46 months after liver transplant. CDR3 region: CASSIRTVNYEQYF. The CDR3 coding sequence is TGTGCCAGCAGCATCAGGACAGTTAACTACGAGCAGTACTTC.